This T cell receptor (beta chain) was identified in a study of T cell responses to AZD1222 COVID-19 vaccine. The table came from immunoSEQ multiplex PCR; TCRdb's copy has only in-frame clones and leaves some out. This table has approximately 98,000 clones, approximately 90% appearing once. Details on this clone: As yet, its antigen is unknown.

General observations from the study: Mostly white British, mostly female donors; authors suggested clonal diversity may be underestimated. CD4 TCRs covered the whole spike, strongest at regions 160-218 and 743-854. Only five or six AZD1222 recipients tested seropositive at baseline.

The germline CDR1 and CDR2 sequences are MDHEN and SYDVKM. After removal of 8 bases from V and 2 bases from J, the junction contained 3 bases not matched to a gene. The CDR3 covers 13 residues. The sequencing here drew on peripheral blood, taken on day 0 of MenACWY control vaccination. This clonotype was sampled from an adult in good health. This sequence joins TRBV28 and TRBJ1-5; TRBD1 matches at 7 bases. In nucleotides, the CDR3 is TGTGCCAGCGACGGACAGGGCAATCAGCCCCAGCATTTT. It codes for CASDGQGNQPQHF.